The TCR beta chain described here comes from a study of T cells in Graves' hyperthyroidism and ophthalmopathy. Germline loops: CDR1 DFQATT, CDR2 SNEGSKA (reference sequence). CDR3 size: 13 residues. Trimming took off 1 base at V and 3 bases at J, with 9 bases between the two ends. There were TCR beta CDR3 regions amplified from RNA transcripts. Using the HTBI primer set, a first-round RT-PCR was run on the TCR CDR3. TCRdb used MiXCR to reprocess the multiplex PCR reads, holding one entry per CDR3 protein. The data contain hundreds of thousands of distinct CDR3 sequences, more than 20% of them singletons.

V gene TRBV20-1 combines with J gene TRBJ1-1; maybe TRBD1 (6 bases). The sample was blood. The sequence was obtained from a man younger than 40 with Graves' ophthalmopathy. Written as DNA, the CDR3 is TGCAGTGCTAGAGCGGAGGGGGACACTGAAGCTTTCTTT. Translation: CSARAEGDTEAFF.